This record looks at one T cell receptor (beta chain) sequence and its context. In the source study's methods: From reference gene primer amplification, estimates of nucleated cell counts were derived. Clones were read by immunoSEQ multiplex PCR, and TCRdb kept only the in-frame ones, dropping some. Clonal size and the V and J genes are those of that table, whereas D and trimming came from the DNA. The table shows tens of thousands of clones, with roughly 90% occurring only once. The record originates from a study of blood T cell repertoires in COVID-19. On the study more broadly: Researchers got acute and convalescent COVID-19 samples from the United States, Italy and Spain. PBMCs, B-cell-depleted T cells, or T cells were the source of the cDNA or gDNA that made up the material.

The sample comprised peripheral blood. The origin of this receptor is a man aged 65 to 85 with acute or convalescent COVID-19.

The DNA of the CDR3 is TGTGCCACCAGTGAAAGACAGATTAATCAGCCCCAGCATTTT. Translation gives CATSERQINQPQHF. The chain employs TRBV24-1 and TRBJ1-5; perhaps TRBD1 as D (5 bases). There are 14 residues in the CDR3. Trimming shortened V by 4 bases and J by 4 bases, and 10 bases separated the two germline ends. Germline-derived CDR1 and CDR2 are KGHDR and SFDVKD.